Listed below are T cell receptor beta chains from one sample, sequenced in a study of cytomegalovirus exposure and HLA in healthy donors. Method: immunoSEQ multiplex PCR; TCRdb's copy keeps in-frame clones and lacks some. The sample lists more than 100,000 clones; 73% were seen once. The material sequenced was PBMCs. The receptors here all came from a woman between 40 and 55 years old in good health and CMV-seronegative. Each CDR3 is given with its conserved first and last residue. A D gene is named only where the DNA matches it firmly. Clone sizes are given selectively: once, few, many, or a class where the clone is expanded.

D	V	size	J	DNA	CDR3
TRBD1	TRBV5-6	NA	TRBJ2-6	TGTGCCAGCAGCTTGTTGGGACAGGGAACGGGGGCCAACGTCCTGACTTTC	CASSLLGQGTGANVLTF
TRBD2	TRBV7-2	NA	TRBJ2-2	TGTGCCAGCAGCTTACCTAGCGGGATAGTAACCGGGGAGCTGTTTTTT	CASSLPSGIVTGELFF
NA	TRBV10-3	NA	TRBJ1-1	TGTGCCATCAGTTCAAGAGAGAACACTGAAGCTTTCTTT	CAISSRENTEAFF
TRBD1	TRBV11-2	once	TRBJ2-4	TGTGCCAGCAGTCACAGGGGGGTAGCCAAAAACATTCAGTACTTC	CASSHRGVAKNIQYF
TRBD2	TRBV11-1	few	TRBJ2-7	TGTGCCAGCAGCTTCCTAGCGGGTACAACCTACGAGCAGTACTTC	CASSFLAGTTYEQYF
NA	TRBV18	NA	TRBJ2-3	TGTGCCAGCTCACTTTCTTCCGATACGCAGTATTTT	CASSLSSDTQYF
TRBD2	TRBV19	NA	TRBJ2-2	TGTGCCTCTCGGGAGTTACTAGCGGACACCGGGGAGCTGTTTTTT	CASRELLADTGELFF
NA	TRBV27	few	TRBJ1-5	TGTGCCAGCAGTTTACAGGGGACACGCTCGACGCCCCAGCATTTT	CASSLQGTRSTPQHF
NA	TRBV19	NA	TRBJ2-7	TGTGCCAGTAGTCGGGTCAACCCCCGCCAGGGGCTCTACGAGCAGTACTTC	CASSRVNPRQGLYEQYF
NA	TRBV19	few	TRBJ1-1	TGTGCCAGTAGTCCCCGACAGAACACTGAAGCTTTCTTT	CASSPRQNTEAFF
NA	TRBV7-2	NA	TRBJ1-1	TGTGCCAGCAGCTTTCAGGGAAACACTGAAGCTTTCTTT	CASSFQGNTEAFF
TRBD2	TRBV4-2	NA	TRBJ2-7	TGTGCCAGCAGCCAAGATTTGAGCGGGAGGGGCTACGAGCAGTACTTC	CASSQDLSGRGYEQYF
NA	TRBV2	NA	TRBJ2-5	TGTGCCAGCGGAGGGCGGTCCGATGGGGAGACCCAGTACTTC	CASGGRSDGETQYF
NA	TRBV7-9	NA	TRBJ2-7	TGTGCCAGCAGCCAAGGGCCAGGGATGGACTCCTACGAGCAGTACTTC	CASSQGPGMDSYEQYF
TRBD1	TRBV6-5	NA	TRBJ2-7	TGTGCCAGCAAAAGGGGGCAGGGATCCTACGAGCAGTACTTC	CASKRGQGSYEQYF
NA	TRBV14	NA	TRBJ1-4	TGTGCCAGCAGCCAAGGGAATAGGGGAATAAGCGAAAAACTGTTTTTT	CASSQGNRGISEKLFF
TRBD2	TRBV5-4	NA	TRBJ2-5	TGTGCCAGCAGCTTTTGGACTAGCGGAGAAGAGACCCAGTACTTC	CASSFWTSGEETQYF
TRBD1	TRBV9	NA	TRBJ1-2	TGTGCCAGCAGCGAACAGGGGGCAGGAGATGGCTACACCTTC	CASSEQGAGDGYTF
TRBD1	TRBV5-1	NA	TRBJ2-7	TGCGCCAGCAGCCACGACAGGGCCCGCTACGAGCAGTACTTC	CASSHDRARYEQYF
NA	TRBV5-1	NA	TRBJ1-6	TGCGCCAGCAGTCCCGATCCCCAGGGTCCAGGTTCACCCCTCCACTTT	CASSPDPQGPGSPLHF
TRBD1	TRBV11-1	NA	TRBJ2-7	TGTGCCAGCAGCCCCGACAGGGTGGGGGAGCAGTACTTC	CASSPDRVGEQYF
TRBD2	TRBV7-8	NA	TRBJ2-1	TGTGCCAGCAGCCCTTCGGGAGGGGGCTACAATGAGCAGTTCTTC	CASSPSGGGYNEQFF
TRBD2	TRBV7-8	once	TRBJ2-5	TGTGCCAGCAGTACTAGGGGAGGGGTGGTGGAGACCCAGTACTTC	CASSTRGGVVETQYF
TRBD2	TRBV5-1	NA	TRBJ2-7	TGCGCCAGCAGCTTGGGGACTAGCGGGACCGAGCAGTACTTC	CASSLGTSGTEQYF
TRBD1	TRBV28	NA	TRBJ2-7	TGTGCCAGTAATAACCCCGGGACAGGGGGCGAGCAGTACTTC	CASNNPGTGGEQYF
TRBD2	TRBV7-9	few	TRBJ2-3	TGTGCCAGCAGCTTACGGTCTAGCGGGGGGGTTCGGCAGTATTTT	CASSLRSSGGVRQYF
NA	TRBV5-1	NA	TRBJ1-4	TGCGCCAGCAGCCCCCGGGGGGGGAATTATGAAAAACTGTTTTTT	CASSPRGGNYEKLFF
NA	TRBV14	NA	TRBJ1-6	TGTGCCAGCAGCCAGGAATGGAGTTCACCCCTCCACTTT	CASSQEWSSPLHF
TRBD2	TRBV4-1	NA	TRBJ2-5	TGCGCCAGCAGCCCAGGACTAGCGGGGGCCCTCCAAGAGACCCAGTACTTC	CASSPGLAGALQETQYF
TRBD1	TRBV27	few	TRBJ1-1	TGTGCCAGCAGTTTCACAGGGGCGAACACTGAAGCTTTCTTT	CASSFTGANTEAFF
TRBD2	TRBV7-3	NA	TRBJ2-2	TGTGCCAGCAGCTTGTACGGGGGGGATAACACCGGGGAGCTGTTTTTT	CASSLYGGDNTGELFF
TRBD2	TRBV7-2	NA	TRBJ2-1	TGTGCCAGCAGCTTAGGCCCTAGCGGGGGGGCCTATGAGCAGTTCTTC	CASSLGPSGGAYEQFF
TRBD1	TRBV2	NA	TRBJ1-3	TGTGCCAGCAGCGGAGGGACAGGGGGCGAGACGGCTGGAAACACCATATATTTT	CASSGGTGGETAGNTIYF
TRBD1	TRBV5-1	few	TRBJ2-3	TGCGCCAGCAGCTGGGCGGGACAGGGGGCAGCTGATACGCAGTATTTT	CASSWAGQGAADTQYF
TRBD1	TRBV30	NA	TRBJ2-1	TGTGCCTGGACGCTGGCAGGGGGCACTGAGCAGTTCTTC	CAWTLAGGTEQFF
NA	TRBV6-6	NA	TRBJ1-4	TGTGCCAGCAGTTCCGGGGGTGAAAAACTGTTTTTT	CASSSGGEKLFF
TRBD1	TRBV4-2	NA	TRBJ2-2	TGTGCCAGCAGCCAAGAAAAGGGGGTAGGGACAGGGGTGAGAAATCGGCGTGCCGGGGAGCTGTTTTTT	CASSQEKGVGTGVRNRRAGELFF
NA	TRBV7-2	NA	TRBJ2-2	TGTGCCAGCAGCTTAGCCAGGGACACCGGGGAGCTGTTTTTT	CASSLARDTGELFF
TRBD1	TRBV4-3	NA	TRBJ2-4	TGCGCCAGCAGCCAATTCACAGGGGGAGGCAAAAACATTCAGTACTTC	CASSQFTGGGKNIQYF
NA	TRBV11-2	few	TRBJ1-2	TGTGCCAGCAGCTTAGACCGGGGTTCGCAAGGCTACACCTTC	CASSLDRGSQGYTF
TRBD2	TRBV7-2	NA	TRBJ2-3	TGTGCCAGCAGCTTAGTCGGGACTAGCGGGGGGGCCACGCAGTATTTT	CASSLVGTSGGATQYF
NA	TRBV6-1	NA	TRBJ1-2	TGTGCCAGCAGTAAACAGGGTTGGGACTATGGCTACACCTTC	CASSKQGWDYGYTF
NA	TRBV5-1	few	TRBJ2-2	TGCGCCAGCAGCCGGGGACAGAACACCGGGGAGCTGTTTTTT	CASSRGQNTGELFF
NA	TRBV5-8	few	TRBJ1-5	TGTGCCAGCAGCTTCCCCACAGGGAAGGCTCAGCCCCAGCATTTT	CASSFPTGKAQPQHF
TRBD2	TRBV5-6	NA	TRBJ2-7	TGTGCCAGCAGCTTGGGGGGGGCGGGAGGGCGGCTCTACGAGCAGTACTTC	CASSLGGAGGRLYEQYF